Shown below are 9 T cell receptor beta chains from a single sample sequenced in a study of blood T cells in healthy people across ages. Using a J-beta primer mix together with a sample-barcoded 5' primer, a second PCR was run for about 7 to 12 cycles. Using its own MiXCR run on the 5' RACE reads, TCRdb lists one record per CDR3 protein. The sample lists about 1,000,000 distinct CDR3 sequences, 40% to 55% occurring once. The sequenced sample consisted of blood. The receptors originated from an older woman in good health.

This chain connects TRBV12-3 or TRBV12-4 to TRBJ1-2; TRBD1 matches 7 bases. V was clipped by 3 bases and J by 7 bases; unmatched bases: 14. This CDR3 region has 16 residues. The CDR3 DNA reads TGTGCCAGCAGTTTGGGGACAGACGGAGGGGTGGGTGGCTACACCTTC. Amino acid sequence: CASSLGTDGGVGGYTF.

The chain links TRBV12-3 or TRBV12-4 to TRBJ2-4, with a possible D match to TRBD2 (7 bases). Trimming pared 7 bases from V and 0 bases from J, leaving 16 bases between. The CDR3 is made up of 16 amino acids. CDR3 bases: TGTGCCAGCACCCTCGGGGGGCCTTTAGCCAAAAACATTCAGTACTTC. Protein product: CASTLGGPLAKNIQYF.

This clonotype was counted between two and nine times. The chain links TRBV6-2 or TRBV6-3 to TRBJ2-1; 8 nucleotides line up with TRBD2. V was pared by 5 bases and J by 6 bases, with 9 bases of the junction left unmatched. Germline V lookup: CDR1 MNHEY, CDR2 SVGEGT. This CDR3 has 15 residues. The CDR3 sequence is CASSQPGLDFNEQFF. CDR3 in DNA: TGTGCCAGCAGTCAACCGGGACTAGACTTCAATGAGCAGTTCTTC.

The chain links TRBV7-9 to TRBJ2-1, with D tentatively TRBD2 (6 bases). V was clipped by 5 bases and J by 6 bases, with 17 bases between them. The CDR3 has 15 amino acids. Germline CDR1 reads SEHNR; CDR2 reads FQNEAQ (reference sequence). The CDR3 nucleotides read TGTGCCAGCAGCGTACCGGGACTGGGTCGCAATGAGCAGTTCTTC. Translated: CASSVPGLGRNEQFF. Supplemented by reference TRBV7-9 and TRBJ2-1, the full variable domain reads DTGVSQNPRHKITKRGQNVTFRCDPISEHNRLYWYRQTLGQGPEFLTYFQNEAQLEKSRLLSDRFSAERPKGSFSTLEIQRTEQGDSAMYLCASSVPGLGRNEQFFGPGTRLTVL.

The chain's CDR3 is CASSLEGGWQPQHF. CDR3 DNA sequence: TGTGCCAGCAGCCTAGAAGGGGGATGGCAGCCCCAGCATTTT. The V and J genes are TRBV7-9 and TRBJ1-5, with D tentatively TRBD1 (6 bases). Trimming shortened V by 5 bases and J by 7 bases, and 15 bases separated the two germline ends. The CDR3 sequence is 14 residues long. The V gene's germline CDR1 is SEHNR and CDR2 FQNEAQ (reference sequence). The full variable domain, with the rest looked up from reference TRBV7-9 and TRBJ1-5, is DTGVSQNPRHKITKRGQNVTFRCDPISEHNRLYWYRQTLGQGPEFLTYFQNEAQLEKSRLLSDRFSAERPKGSFSTLEIQRTEQGDSAMYLCASSLEGGWQPQHFGDGTRLSIL.

The chain links TRBV18 to TRBJ2-3; perhaps TRBD2 as D (6 bases). Germline V gene lookup returns CDR1 KGHSH and CDR2 LQKENI. With 0 bases removed from V and 2 bases from J, the gap between germline ends came to 9 bases. The CDR3 spans 15 residues. The CDR3 sequence: CASSPPGTFTDTQYF. Here the CDR3 DNA reads TGTGCCAGCTCACCACCCGGGACTTTCACAGATACGCAGTATTTT. Combining the CDR3 with reference TRBV18 and TRBJ2-3 gives the whole variable domain NAGVMQNPRHLVRRRGQEARLRCSPMKGHSHVYWYRQLPEEGLKFMVYLQKENIIDESGMPKERFSAEFPKEGPSILRIQQVVRGDSAAYFCASSPPGTFTDTQYFGPGTRLTVL.

The chain carries TRBV2 and TRBJ2-4; no clear D. The J call may be wrong; the DNA end is better matched by TRBJ2-7. Germline loops: CDR1 SNHLY, CDR2 FYNNEI. The CDR3 extends over 12 amino acids. The CDR3 bases are TGTGCCAGCATGGTTCGTGGGTCCGAGCAGTACTTC. This gives the protein CASMVRGSEQYF.

This sequence joins TRBV5-1 and TRBJ1-4, with 8 bases that match TRBD1. The CDR3 spans 15 residues. Germline loops: CDR1 SGHRS, CDR2 YFSETQ. V lost 4 bases and J lost 5; bases outside the gene matches: 7. CDR3 loop: CASSIGQGRNEKLFF. CDR3 in DNA: TGCGCCAGCAGCATCGGACAGGGTCGAAATGAAAAACTGTTTTTT. Full variable domain (outside the CDR3, taken from reference TRBV5-1 and TRBJ1-4): KAGVTQTPRYLIKTRGQQVTLSCSPISGHRSVSWYQQTPGQGLQFLFEYFSETQRNKGNFPGRFSGRQFSNSRSEMNVSTLELGDSALYLCASSIGQGRNEKLFFGSGTQLSVL.

The chain uses TRBV3-1 and TRBJ2-3; D is perhaps TRBD2 (6 bases). Looked up from germline, CDR1 is LGHDT and CDR2 is YNNKEL (reference sequence). The V end was cut by 0 bases, the J end by 1 base, with 14 bases between. The CDR3 is made up of 17 amino acids. The CDR3 spells CASSQDFPGVGTDTQYF. Written as DNA, the CDR3 is TGTGCCAGCAGCCAAGATTTCCCGGGGGTCGGCACAGATACGCAGTATTTT.